This entry lists 6 T cell receptor beta chains sequenced from one sample in a study of a mutant IDH1 vaccine in newly diagnosed glioma. The time point is: week 23, last vaccination. Each dose of the vaccine consisted of 300 ug of mutant IDH1 20-mer peptide, with topical imiquimod. Their antigens remain unidentified. Assay used: immunoSEQ multiplex PCR; TCRdb lists only in-frame clones, some missing. The data contain 20,000 to 25,000 clones, approximately 82% of them singletons. Material: PBMCs, obtained from a glioma patient whose treatment included an IDH1 peptide vaccine. The receptors originated from a young man with glioma.

The chain employs TRBV6-1 and TRBJ1-1; tentatively, D is TRBD1 (5 bases). The CDR3 extends over 14 amino acids. V lost 7 bases and J 0 bases, leaving 12 bases between the germline ends. Per the germline V gene, CDR1 is MNHNS and CDR2 is SASEGT. The CDR3 is CASTDRNMNTEAFF. The CDR3, as DNA: TGTGCCAGCACCGACAGAAACATGAACACTGAAGCTTTCTTT.

By share, this clone ranks as large. The chain uses TRBV6-6 and TRBJ2-7; 9 bases are shared with TRBD2. The CDR3 totals 15 residues. V shed 4 bases and J 7 bases; nucleotides not matched to a gene: 11. The germline V gene has CDR1 MNHNY and CDR2 SVGAGI (reference sequence). DNA of the CDR3: TGTGCCAGCAGTTTCCGACTAGCGGACCTCTGGGAGCAGTACTTC. Translating gives CASSFRLADLWEQYF.

The chain couples TRBV4-1 to TRBJ2-7; D call uncertain. From germline, CDR1 is MGHRA and CDR2 YSYEKL. V lost 1 base to trimming and J lost 1 base, with 8 bases between them. CDR3 size: 14 residues. Written as DNA, the CDR3 is TGCGCCAGCAGCCAAGGGCAGCGATCCTACGAGCAGTACTTC. Its protein product is CASSQGQRSYEQYF.

DNA of the CDR3: TGTGCCAGCAGTTACTCGTCAGGGACGGGCTACGAGCAGTACTTC. It codes for CASSYSSGTGYEQYF. V gene TRBV6-5 combines with J gene TRBJ2-7; D is possibly TRBD1 or TRBD2 (5 bases each). Germline V gives CDR1 MNHEY, CDR2 SVGAGI. V lost 0 bases and J 3 bases, leaving 12 bases between the germline ends. The CDR3 contains 15 residues.

This chain links TRBV6-5 with TRBJ1-1; D remains ambiguous. The CDR3 runs to 13 residues. Germline V gene sequence: CDR1 MNHEY, CDR2 SVGAGI. Deletions cut 6 bases from V and 7 bases from J, with 15 bases between. As DNA, the CDR3 is TGTGCCAGCAGAAACGTGTACCGGGGTGAAGCTTTCTTT. Its translation is CASRNVYRGEAFF.

The chain links TRBV7-6 to TRBJ2-1; tentative D call: TRBD1 (6 bases). This CDR3 has 14 amino acids. Per germline, CDR1 SGHVS and CDR2 FNYEAQ. V lost 3 bases to trimming and J lost 3 bases, with 9 bases between them. The DNA of the CDR3 is TGTGCCAGCAGCTTGGGACACCTCTACAATGAGCAGTTCTTC. It translates to CASSLGHLYNEQFF.